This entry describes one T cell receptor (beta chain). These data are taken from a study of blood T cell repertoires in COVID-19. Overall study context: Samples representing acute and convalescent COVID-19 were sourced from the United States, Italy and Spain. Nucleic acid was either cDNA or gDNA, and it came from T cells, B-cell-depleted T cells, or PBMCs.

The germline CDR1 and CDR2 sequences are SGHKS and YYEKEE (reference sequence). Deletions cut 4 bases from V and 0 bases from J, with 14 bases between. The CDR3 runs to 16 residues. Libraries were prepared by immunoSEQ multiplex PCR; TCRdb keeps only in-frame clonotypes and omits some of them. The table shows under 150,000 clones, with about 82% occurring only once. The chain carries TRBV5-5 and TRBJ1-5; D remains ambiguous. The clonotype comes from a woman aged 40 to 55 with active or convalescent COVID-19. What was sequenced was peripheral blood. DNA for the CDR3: TGTGCCAGCAGCCCCAGGCCCGAGGGTAGCAATCAGCCCCAGCATTTT. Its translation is CASSPRPEGSNQPQHF.